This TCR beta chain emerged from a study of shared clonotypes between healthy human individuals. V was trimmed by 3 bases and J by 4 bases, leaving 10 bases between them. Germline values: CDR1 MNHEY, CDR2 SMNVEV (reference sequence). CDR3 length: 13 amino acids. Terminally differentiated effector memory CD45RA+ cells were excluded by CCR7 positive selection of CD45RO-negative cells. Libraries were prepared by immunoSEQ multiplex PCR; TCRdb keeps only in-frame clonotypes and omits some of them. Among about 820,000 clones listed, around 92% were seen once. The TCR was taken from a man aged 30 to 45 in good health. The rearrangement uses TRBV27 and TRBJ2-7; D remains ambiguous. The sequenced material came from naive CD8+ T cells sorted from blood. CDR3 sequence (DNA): TGTGCCAGCAGTTTGAGGTTCGAGTACGAGCAGTACTTC. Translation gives CASSLRFEYEQYF.